The sequence of this T cell receptor beta chain was determined in a study of shared clonotypes between healthy human individuals. On the study more broadly: Plates per donor: three CD4 naive, three CD4 memory, two CD8 naive, one CD8 memory. Broader study findings: Since donors were few, the genetic and exposure-history diversity represented was limited.

Deep was the level at which the assay was run. Only in-frame clones appear in the TCRdb table, and some are missing; sequencing was by immunoSEQ multiplex PCR. The table records about 2.4 million clones, more than 80% of them present only once. With respect to this clone: The antigen remains undetermined.

This CDR3 has 16 residues. The germline CDR1 and CDR2 sequences are SGHNT and YYREEE (reference sequence). With 4 bases removed from V and 4 bases from J, the gap between germline ends came to 15 bases. The origin of this receptor is a man aged 18 to 29 in good health. The sample consisted of naive CD4+ T cells sorted from blood. Subset denoted: CD45RA+ positively selected. This chain joins TRBV5-4 and TRBJ2-6; tentatively, D is TRBD2 (5 bases). The CDR3 nucleotides are TGTGCCAGCAGCCGGGGTTTCGGGGTAGGGGCCAACGTCCTGACTTTC. This sequence encodes CASSRGFGVGANVLTF.